The present TCR beta chain was sequenced within a study of blood T cell repertoires in COVID-19. The overall study: Whether acute or convalescent, the COVID-19 samples came from the United States, Italy and Spain.

Two negative PCRs, clearance, or symptom resolution were required of recovered Cohort 3 donors. Generated by immunoSEQ multiplex PCR, the TCRdb table keeps only in-frame clones and is missing some. The repertoire has fewer than 400,000 clones, 80% to 90% of them found once; the top ten carry 10%. CDR3 length equals 14 residues. V shed 4 bases, J shed 6 bases, and the junction held 4 bases outside the gene matches. Germline V gene sequence: CDR1 MGHRA, CDR2 YSYEKL. V is TRBV4-1 and J is TRBJ1-5; TRBD1 matches 9 bases. This receptor was obtained from a woman aged 45 to 65 who had recovered from COVID-19. The specimen sequenced was PBMCs or T cells enriched from blood (not recorded which). This chain's CDR3 is CASSPTGGRQPQHF. Here the CDR3 DNA reads TGCGCCAGCAGCCCCACAGGGGGCCGTCAGCCCCAGCATTTT.